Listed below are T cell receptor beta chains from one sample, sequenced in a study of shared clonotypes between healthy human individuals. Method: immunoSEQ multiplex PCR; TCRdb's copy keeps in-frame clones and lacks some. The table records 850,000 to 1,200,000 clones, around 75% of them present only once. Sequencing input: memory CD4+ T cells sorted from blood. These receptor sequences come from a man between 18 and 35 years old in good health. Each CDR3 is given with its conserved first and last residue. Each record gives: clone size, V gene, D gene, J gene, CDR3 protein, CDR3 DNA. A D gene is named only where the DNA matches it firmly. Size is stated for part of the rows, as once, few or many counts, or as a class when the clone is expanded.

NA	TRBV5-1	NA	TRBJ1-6	CASSPMTGIPNSPLHF	TGCGCCAGCAGCCCAATGACAGGCATCCCTAATTCACCCCTCCACTTT
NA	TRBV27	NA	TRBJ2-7	CASRSPVPGYEQYF	TGTGCCAGCAGGTCACCGGTCCCTGGCTACGAGCAGTACTTC
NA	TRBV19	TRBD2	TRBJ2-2	CASSIGLAGTGELFF	TGTGCCAGTAGTATTGGACTAGCGGGAACCGGGGAGCTGTTTTTT
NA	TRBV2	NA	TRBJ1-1	CASSPGAANTEAFF	TGTGCCAGCAGTCCCGGGGCCGCGAACACTGAAGCTTTCTTT
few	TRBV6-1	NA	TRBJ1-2	CASSRRMGDGYTF	TGTGCCAGCAGCCGAAGAATGGGCGATGGCTACACCTTC
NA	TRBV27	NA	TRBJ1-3	CASSLRAGNTIYF	TGTGCCAGCAGTCTCCGGGCTGGAAACACCATATATTTT
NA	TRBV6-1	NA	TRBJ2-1	CASRGYMVSNEQFF	TGTGCCAGCAGGGGATATATGGTGAGCAATGAGCAGTTCTTC
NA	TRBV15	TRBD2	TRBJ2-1	CATSRSSGAFYNEQFF	TGTGCCACCAGCAGAAGTAGCGGGGCTTTTTACAATGAGCAGTTCTTC
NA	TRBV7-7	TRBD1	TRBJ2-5	CASSSYRGETQYF	TGTGCTAGCAGCTCCTACAGGGGAGAGACCCAGTACTTC
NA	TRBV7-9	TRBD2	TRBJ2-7	CASVGLGDEQYF	TGTGCCAGCGTGGGACTAGGGGACGAGCAGTACTTC
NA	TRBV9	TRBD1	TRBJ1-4	CASSVGVTGTGNEKLFF	TGTGCCAGCAGCGTAGGGGTCACCGGGACAGGGAATGAAAAACTGTTTTTT
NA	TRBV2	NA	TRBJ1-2	CASSPERRSNYGYTF	TGTGCCAGCAGTCCAGAGCGCAGATCTAACTATGGCTACACCTTC
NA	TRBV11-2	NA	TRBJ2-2	CASSFSETGELFF	TGTGCCAGCAGCTTTTCCGAAACCGGGGAGCTGTTTTTT
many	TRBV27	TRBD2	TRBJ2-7	CASSNGRYEQYF	TGTGCCAGCAGTAACGGGAGGTACGAGCAGTACTTC
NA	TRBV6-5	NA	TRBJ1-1	CASSYKGDTEAFF	TGTGCCAGCAGTTACAAGGGAGACACTGAAGCTTTCTTT
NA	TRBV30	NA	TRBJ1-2	CAWSEPGAVNYGYTF	TGTGCCTGGAGTGAGCCGGGAGCGGTTAACTATGGCTACACCTTC
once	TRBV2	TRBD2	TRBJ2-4	CASIGVAGRNIQYF	TGTGCCAGCATAGGGGTAGCGGGAAGGAACATTCAGTACTTC
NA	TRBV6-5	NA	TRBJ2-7	CASGYSGSYEQYF	TGTGCCAGCGGCTACAGTGGATCCTACGAGCAGTACTTC
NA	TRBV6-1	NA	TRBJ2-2	CASSEGSAGTGELFF	TGTGCCAGCAGTGAAGGGAGCGCGGGCACCGGGGAGCTGTTTTTT
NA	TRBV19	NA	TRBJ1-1	CASSSRVAEAFF	TGTGCCAGTAGTTCCCGCGTGGCTGAAGCTTTCTTT
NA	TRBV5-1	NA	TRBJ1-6	CASSLGGQVGSSPLHF	TGCGCCAGCAGCTTGGGAGGGCAGGTCGGTTCTTCACCCCTCCACTTT
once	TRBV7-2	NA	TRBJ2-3	CASSLTYTDTQYF	TGTGCCAGCAGCTTAACCTACACAGATACGCAGTATTTT
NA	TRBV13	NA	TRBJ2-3	CASSLGVEPLKAQYF	TGTGCCAGCAGCTTAGGTGTGGAACCCCTTAAGGCGCAGTATTTT
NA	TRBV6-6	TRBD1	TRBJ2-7	CASSYLTGTGYEQYF	TGTGCCAGCAGTTACCTGACCGGGACAGGCTACGAGCAGTACTTC
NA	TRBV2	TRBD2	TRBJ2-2	CASSVRIGGGLNTGELFF	TGTGCCAGCAGTGTTCGAATCGGCGGGGGGCTGAACACCGGGGAGCTGTTTTTT
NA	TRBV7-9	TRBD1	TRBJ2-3	CASTGTEYTDTQYF	TGTGCCAGCACCGGGACAGAATACACAGATACGCAGTATTTT
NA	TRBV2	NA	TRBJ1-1	CASNDRPMNTEAFF	TGTGCCAGCAACGACAGACCAATGAACACTGAAGCTTTCTTT
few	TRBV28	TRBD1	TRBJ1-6	CASRTTGTLQNSPLHF	TGTGCCAGCAGGACGACAGGGACCCTACAGAATTCACCCCTCCACTTT
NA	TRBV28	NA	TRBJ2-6	CASSFGRANVLTF	TGTGCCAGCAGTTTCGGGAGGGCCAACGTCCTGACTTTC
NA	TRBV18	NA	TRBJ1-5	CASSGGADQPQHF	TGTGCCAGCTCGGGGGGGGCGGATCAGCCCCAGCATTTT
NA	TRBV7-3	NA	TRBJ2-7	CASSLKFNGEQYF	TGTGCCAGCAGCTTAAAATTTAATGGGGAGCAGTACTTC
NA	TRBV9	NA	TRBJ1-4	CASHDPRNEKLFF	TGTGCCAGCCACGACCCCCGCAATGAAAAACTGTTTTTT
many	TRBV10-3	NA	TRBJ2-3	CAISGAADTQYF	TGTGCCATCAGTGGGGCGGCAGATACGCAGTATTTT
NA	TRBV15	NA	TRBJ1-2	CATGPGGRGYGYTF	TGTGCCACCGGCCCCGGGGGCAGGGGCTATGGCTACACCTTC
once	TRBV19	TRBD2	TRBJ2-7	CASSSGRAVEQYF	TGTGCCAGTAGTAGCGGGAGGGCCGTCGAGCAGTACTTC
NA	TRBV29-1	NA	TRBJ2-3	CSGNGDTQYF	TGCAGCGGCAATGGAGATACGCAGTATTTT
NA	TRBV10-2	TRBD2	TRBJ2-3	CASSGKREKTDTQYF	TGCGCCAGCAGTGGAAAGCGGGAGAAGACAGATACGCAGTATTTT
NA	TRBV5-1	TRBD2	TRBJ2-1	CASSLLAGGHNEQFF	TGCGCCAGCAGCCTCCTAGCGGGGGGGCACAATGAGCAGTTCTTC
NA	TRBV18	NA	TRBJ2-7	CASSPSRVGEQYF	TGTGCCAGCTCACCGAGCAGGGTGGGAGAGCAGTACTTC
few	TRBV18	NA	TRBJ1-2	CASSLGAGNYGYTF	TGTGCCAGCTCACTAGGGGCTGGGAACTATGGCTACACCTTC
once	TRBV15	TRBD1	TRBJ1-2	CATSRGQGQENGGYTF	TGTGCCACCAGCAGGGGACAGGGGCAGGAAAATGGTGGCTACACCTTC
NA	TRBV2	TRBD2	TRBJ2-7	CASKSSGQSYEQYF	TGTGCCAGCAAGAGTAGCGGGCAATCCTACGAGCAGTACTTC
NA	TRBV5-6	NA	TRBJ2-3	CASSKDGRTDTQYF	TGTGCCAGCAGCAAGGACGGTCGCACAGATACGCAGTATTTT
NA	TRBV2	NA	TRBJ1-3	CASSERQPHSGNTIYF	TGTGCCAGCAGTGAGAGACAGCCACACTCTGGAAACACCATATATTTT
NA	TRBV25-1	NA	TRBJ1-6	CASSEVGVSPLHF	TGTGCCAGCAGTGAAGTGGGGGTTTCACCCCTCCACTTT
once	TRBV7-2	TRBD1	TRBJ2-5	CASSRDRGRETQYF	TGTGCCAGCAGCCGGGACAGGGGGAGGGAGACCCAGTACTTC
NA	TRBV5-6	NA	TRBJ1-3	CASTRSLLDTIYF	TGTGCCAGCACCCGGAGTTTATTAGACACCATATATTTT
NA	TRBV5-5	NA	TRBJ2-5	CASSPTGAQKETQYF	TGTGCCAGCAGCCCGACCGGGGCTCAGAAAGAGACCCAGTACTTC